This TCR beta chain derives from a study of blood T cell repertoires in COVID-19. Across the study: COVID-19 samples collected from the United States, Italy and Spain covered acute and convalescent phases. PBMCs, B-cell-depleted T cells, or T cells provided the cDNA or gDNA that made up the material.

As processed by the authors: It was from reference gene primer amplification that nucleated cell counts were estimated. The repertoire was sequenced with immunoSEQ multiplex PCR; TCRdb's copy has only in-frame clones and lacks some. The V and J calls and clone size were taken over from that table, and D and trimming were inferred from the DNA. The top ten clones hold roughly 2.2% of a sample with tens of thousands of clones, approximately 82% of them seen once. Germline-derived CDR1 and CDR2 are SGHTA and FQGNSA. Trimming at V came to 3 bases and at J to 3 bases, leaving 3 bases not matched to a gene. This CDR3 comprises 15 residues. This clone was seen once.

Sequenced: peripheral blood. The V gene is TRBV7-2, the J gene TRBJ2-7; 12 nucleotides match TRBD2. The origin of this receptor is a woman between 65 and 79 years old with acute or convalescent COVID-19. The DNA of the CDR3 is TGTGCCAGCAGCTTTCTAGCGGGGGGGAACTACGAGCAGTACTTC. Protein: CASSFLAGGNYEQYF.